Listed below are T cell receptor beta chains from one sample, sequenced in a study of cytomegalovirus exposure and HLA in healthy donors. This table comes from immunoSEQ multiplex PCR, and its TCRdb copy is limited to in-frame clones, with some not included. This sample has tens of thousands of clones, with about 84% found just once. The sequencing sample was made of PBMCs. These receptors were obtained from a man between 18 and 35 years old in good health and CMV-seropositive. The CDR3 runs from the conserved cysteine through the conserved F or W. The D gene is left open where the match is weak. Clone size is shown for a subset of rows, as once, few, many or a class of expanded clone.

TRBJ1-1 . TRBD1 TRBV29-1 TGCAGCGTCGCGGGACAGGGGATGGTGAGAAACACTGAAGCTTTCTTT CSVAGQGMVRNTEAFF
TRBJ2-1 once TRBD2 TRBV6-4 TGTGCCAGCAGTGACGCAGCGGGGGGCAACAATGAGCAGTTCTTC CASSDAAGGNNEQFF
TRBJ2-7 . . TRBV14 TGTGCCAGCAGCCGAGCCCGGACAGCCTACGAGCAGTACTTC CASSRARTAYEQYF
TRBJ1-6 . TRBD1 TRBV5-1 TGCGCCAGCAGCCGGTCCGGGACAGGGGATTCACCCCTCCACTTT CASSRSGTGDSPLHF
TRBJ1-2 . . TRBV21-1 TGTGCCAGCAGCTCAGCCGGGACAGGGGATATCTATGGCTACACCTTC CASSSAGTGDIYGYTF
TRBJ2-5 . TRBD2 TRBV30 TGTGCCTGGAGTGTACGGCTAGCGGGAGGGGAGACCCAGTACTTC CAWSVRLAGGETQYF
TRBJ1-1 . . TRBV30 TGTGCCTGGAGCCCCGGACAGAACACTGAAGCTTTCTTT CAWSPGQNTEAFF
TRBJ2-7 . TRBD2 TRBV28 TGTGCCAGCAGTCTAGCGGGGGGGCCCAACGAGCAGTACTTC CASSLAGGPNEQYF
TRBJ2-3 . . TRBV7-2 TGTGCCAGCAGCCCGCCGGGGGGCGGCGGCACAGATACGCAGTATTTT CASSPPGGGGTDTQYF
TRBJ2-7 . TRBD1 TRBV11-2 TGTGCCAGCAGCTCTCCGATGACAGGGTACGAGCAGTACTTC CASSSPMTGYEQYF
TRBJ1-2 . . TRBV19 TGTGCCAGTAGGCTAAGTAGCCCAGTCAATGGCTACACCTTC CASRLSSPVNGYTF
TRBJ1-5 . TRBD1 TRBV18 TGTGCCAGCTCACGACAGGGGACGGGCAATCAGCCCCAGCATTTT CASSRQGTGNQPQHF
TRBJ2-5 . . TRBV6-5 TGTGCCAGCAGCCCTGAGGTACAGGGCGGAGAGACCCAGTACTTC CASSPEVQGGETQYF
TRBJ2-1 . TRBD2 TRBV4-1 TGCGCCAGCAGCCCCGGGACTAGCGGATACAATGAGCAGTTCTTC CASSPGTSGYNEQFF
TRBJ1-5 few . TRBV5-1 TGCGCCAGCAGCTCCGAGGGACTCCTGGGCCAGCCCCAGCATTTT CASSSEGLLGQPQHF
TRBJ2-7 . . TRBV14 TGTGCCAGCAGCCATTCGTACGAGCAGTACTTC CASSHSYEQYF
TRBJ2-7 . . TRBV20-1 TGCAGTGCTGGTGCCTCCTACGAGCAGTACTTC CSAGASYEQYF
TRBJ1-6 . . TRBV28 TGTGCCAGCAGCCACGGGGTCGGGAATTCACCCCTCCACTTT CASSHGVGNSPLHF
TRBJ1-2 . . TRBV14 TGTGCCAGCAGCCAAGGGCGGCACTATGGCTACACCTTC CASSQGRHYGYTF
TRBJ2-2 . TRBD2 TRBV10-3 TGTGCCACCCTCCCCCGGGGGGGGGACACCGGGGAGCTGTTTTTT CATLPRGGDTGELFF
TRBJ2-7 . . TRBV5-4 TGTGCCAGCAGCTTGCAGAAGGGGAACGAGCAGTACTTC CASSLQKGNEQYF
TRBJ1-2 . . TRBV19 TGTGCCAGTAGTATAGTCGGTAACTATGGCTACACCTTC CASSIVGNYGYTF
TRBJ2-1 . TRBD2 TRBV6-5 TGTGCCAGCAGTCCCATTGGCGGGGGGTACAATGAGCAGTTCTTC CASSPIGGGYNEQFF
TRBJ2-3 . . TRBV6-5 TGTGCCAGCAGTTACTCTAGTCCTTACACAGATACGCAGTATTTT CASSYSSPYTDTQYF